The TCR beta chain under discussion was sequenced for a study of blood T cell repertoires in COVID-19. The overall study: Samples of COVID-19 (acute and convalescent) were obtained from the United States, Italy and Spain. The cDNA or gDNA used as material had been derived from T cells, B-cell-depleted T cells, or PBMCs.

Authors' analysis steps: Nucleated cell number was recorded as an estimate derived from reference gene primer amplification. Data came from immunoSEQ multiplex PCR; TCRdb stores just in-frame clones and leaves some out. For V, J and clone size, that table is used; D and trimming come from the DNA. The table has about 84,000 clones, 70% to 80% seen once. V lost 0 bases and J lost 1; bases outside the gene matches: 7. Germline CDR1 and CDR2: LNHDA and SQIVND (reference sequence). The CDR3 consists of 18 residues. This clone was found many times. V usage is TRBV19 and J usage is TRBJ2-2; 8 bases align to TRBD1. The sample consisted of peripheral blood. The TCR sequence derives from a man aged 45-60 years with active or convalescent COVID-19. DNA of the CDR3: TGTGCCAGTAGTATAGATCTATCGACAGGGGAGAACACCGGGGAGCTGTTTTTT. As protein: CASSIDLSTGENTGELFF.